The next 3 T cell receptor beta chains were all read from a single sample in a study of memory CD4+ T cells and cytomegalovirus serostatus. Data came from immunoSEQ multiplex PCR; TCRdb stores just in-frame clones and leaves some out. The table records under 35,000 clones, approximately 72% of them present only once. Single viable CD3+CD4+CD8-CD45RO+ cells were sorted as the memory CD4+ T cells. The material sequenced was memory CD4+ T cells from blood. The source is an adult in good health and CMV-seronegative. Some clones in this sample may be carry-over from other donors' samples.

This clone appeared a single time. The CDR3 sequence is CASSWDSPLHF. CDR3 coding DNA: TGTGCCAGCAGCTGGGATTCACCCCTCCACTTT. The rearrangement uses TRBV7-9 and TRBJ1-6; D is undetermined. Germline V lookup: CDR1 SEHNR, CDR2 FQNEAQ (reference sequence). The CDR3 is 11 amino acids. Trimming cost V 4 bases and J 8 bases, with 3 bases left between them.

Only a few counts were recorded for this clone. This chain links TRBV5-4 with TRBJ1-5; TRBD1 is a possible D gene (5 bases). Per the germline V gene, CDR1 is SGHNT and CDR2 is YYREEE (reference sequence). Deletions cut 2 bases from V and 0 bases from J, with 12 bases between. This CDR3 is built from 16 residues. For the CDR3, the DNA is TGTGCCAGCAGCTTTGGGGGACCTAATAGCAATCAGCCCCAGCATTTT. It specifies CASSFGGPNSNQPQHF.

The chain is built from TRBV4-1 and TRBJ2-6; perhaps TRBD1 as D (6 bases). The CDR3 has 17 residues. The ends were cut back, 1 base at V and 2 bases at J, with 12 bases in the middle. Germline lookup yields CDR1 MGHRA and CDR2 YSYEKL. CDR3 protein: CASSQALRGAGANVLTF. DNA for the CDR3: TGCGCCAGCAGCCAAGCACTCAGGGGAGCTGGGGCCAACGTCCTGACTTTC.